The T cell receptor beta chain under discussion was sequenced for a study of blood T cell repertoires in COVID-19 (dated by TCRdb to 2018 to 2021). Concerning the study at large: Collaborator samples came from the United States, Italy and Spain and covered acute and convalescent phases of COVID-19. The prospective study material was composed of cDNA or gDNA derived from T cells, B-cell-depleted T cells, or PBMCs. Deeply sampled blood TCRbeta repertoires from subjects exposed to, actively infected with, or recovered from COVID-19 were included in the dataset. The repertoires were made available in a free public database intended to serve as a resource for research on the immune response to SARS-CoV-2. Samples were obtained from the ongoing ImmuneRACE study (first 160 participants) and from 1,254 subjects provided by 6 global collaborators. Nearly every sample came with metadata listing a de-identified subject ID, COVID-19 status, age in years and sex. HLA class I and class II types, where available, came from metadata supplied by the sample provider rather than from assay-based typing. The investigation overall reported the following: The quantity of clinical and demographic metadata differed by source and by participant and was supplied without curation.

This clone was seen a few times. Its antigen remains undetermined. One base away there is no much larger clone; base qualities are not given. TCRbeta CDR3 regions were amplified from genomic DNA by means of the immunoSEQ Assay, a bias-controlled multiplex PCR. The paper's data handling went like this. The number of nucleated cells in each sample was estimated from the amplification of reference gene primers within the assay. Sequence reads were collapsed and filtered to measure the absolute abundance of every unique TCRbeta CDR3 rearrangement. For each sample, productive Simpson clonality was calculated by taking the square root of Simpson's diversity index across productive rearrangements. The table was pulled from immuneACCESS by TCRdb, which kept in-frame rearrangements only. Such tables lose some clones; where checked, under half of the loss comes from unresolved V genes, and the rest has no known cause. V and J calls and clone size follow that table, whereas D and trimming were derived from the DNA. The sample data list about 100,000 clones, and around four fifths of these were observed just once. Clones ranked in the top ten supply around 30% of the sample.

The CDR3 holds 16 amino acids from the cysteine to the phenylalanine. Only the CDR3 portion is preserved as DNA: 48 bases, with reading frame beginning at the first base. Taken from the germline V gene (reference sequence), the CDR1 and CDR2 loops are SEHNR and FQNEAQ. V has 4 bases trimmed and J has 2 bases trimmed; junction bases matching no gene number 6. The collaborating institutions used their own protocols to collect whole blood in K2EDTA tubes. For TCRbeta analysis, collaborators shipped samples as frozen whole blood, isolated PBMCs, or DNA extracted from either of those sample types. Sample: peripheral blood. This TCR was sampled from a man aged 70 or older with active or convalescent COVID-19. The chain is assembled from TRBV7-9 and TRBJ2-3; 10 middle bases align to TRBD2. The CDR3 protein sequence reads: CASSWLAGVPTDTQYF. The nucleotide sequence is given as TGTGCCAGCAGCTGGCTAGCGGGGGTTCCCACAGATACGCAGTATTTT.